Below are 24 T cell receptor beta chains sequenced from a single sample in a study of T and B cells in COVID-19 patients. TRB was amplified from around 250-500 ng of blood genomic DNA. BIOMED2 TRB-A/B primer pools were used in multiplex TRB PCR. MiXCR was run by TCRdb on the multiplex PCR reads, yielding one entry per CDR3 protein. The sample records approximately 13,000 distinct CDR3 sequences, 29% being singletons. Sequencing used blood. The receptors come from a human donor who had recovered from COVID-19.

Turning to this clonotype: A junction end diverges from the germline sequence, so it may reflect a read error. The gene calls are TRBV5-6 and TRBJ1-2, with 8 bases matching TRBD1. The CDR3 is 15 residues long. The germline gives CDR1 SGHDT, CDR2 YYEEEE. The CDR3 bases are TGCGCCAGCAGCCTAGCGACAGGGGAAGGCTATGGCTACACCTTC. This codes for CASSLATGEGYGYTF.

Many counts were recorded for this clonotype. CDR3 amino acids: CASSPQVNTGELFF. In nucleotides, the CDR3 is TGTGCCAGCAGTCCCCAGGTGAACACCGGGGAGCTGTTTTTT. The rearrangement links TRBV27 to TRBJ2-2; no definite D call. The germline V gene encodes CDR1 MNHEY and CDR2 SMNVEV (reference sequence). V gave up 5 bases and J gave up 1 base, with 8 bases separating them. The length of the CDR3 is 14 residues.

The chain joins TRBV5-1 to TRBJ1-5, with D maybe TRBD1 (6 bases). V gave up 4 bases and J gave up 6 bases, with 17 bases separating them. The germline V gene has CDR1 SGHRS and CDR2 YFSETQ. This CDR3 region has 15 residues. The CDR3: CASSLGAGGGQPQHF. The CDR3 DNA follows: TGCGCCAGCAGCCTGGGCGCGGGGGGCGGTCAGCCCCAGCATTTT.

This clonotype was detected only a few times. This rearrangement joins TRBV24-1 to TRBJ2-3; D gene ambiguous. CDR3 length: 12 residues. Germline loops: CDR1 KGHDR, CDR2 SFDVKD. Trimming took 7 bases from V and 2 from J, leaving 6 bases between them. CDR3 sequence reads: CATSVSTDTQYF. CDR3 DNA: TGTGCCACCAGCGTATCCACAGATACGCAGTATTTT.

This clonotype has more than one count but fewer than ten. The chain has TRBV13 and TRBJ2-1; 8 bases match TRBD2. V was clipped by 3 bases and J by 2 bases; unmatched bases: 3. CDR1 and CDR2 (germline): PRHDT, FYEKMQ (reference sequence). This CDR3 is built from 15 residues. CDR3 sequence: CASSFGGGPYNEQFF. The CDR3 region has the DNA TGTGCCAGCAGCTTCGGCGGGGGGCCCTACAATGAGCAGTTCTTC.

Of note for this clonotype: Since a much larger clone is just one base distant, this may be a read error. V and J are TRBV19 and TRBJ2-3; 11 positions agree with TRBD2. Losses at the gene ends were 8 bases for V and 7 bases for J; bases not matched to a gene: 8. The CDR3 totals 14 residues. CDR1 and CDR2 from the germline V gene are LNHDA and SQIVND (reference sequence). CDR3 loop: CASQTSGSRYTQYF. DNA of the CDR3: TGTGCCAGTCAAACTAGCGGGAGCCGCTATACGCAGTATTTT.

This clonotype was picked up many times. The chain uses TRBV19 and TRBJ2-7; D call uncertain. Germline V gene data show CDR1 as LNHDA and CDR2 as SQIVND (reference sequence). The V gene lost 5 bases and the J gene lost 4 bases, with 18 bases spanning the gap. CDR3 length: 15 residues. CDR3 in DNA: TGTGCCAGTAGTCTCGCGGATATGACCATTTACGAGCAGTACTTC. Its protein product is CASSLADMTIYEQYF.

In this sample, this clonotype is medium-sized (0.01 to 0.1%). V gene TRBV6-5 combines with J gene TRBJ2-7; D possibly uses TRBD1 or TRBD2 (5 bases each). CDR3 length equals 12 residues. The V gene lost 8 bases and the J gene lost 0 bases, with 8 bases spanning the gap. Germline V gene sequence: CDR1 MNHEY, CDR2 SVGAGI. The CDR3 loop reads CASWGPSYEQYF. The CDR3 DNA sequence: TGTGCCAGCTGGGGACCCTCCTACGAGCAGTACTTC.

As for this clonotype: This may come from a read error, since a much larger clone is one base off. This chain's CDR3 is CATQLGSSYEQYF. The CDR3, as DNA: TGTGCCACCCAACTGGGGTCGTCCTACGAGCAGTACTTC. The J gene is TRBJ2-7, the V gene TRBV19; no firm D call. CDR1 is LNHDA, CDR2 SQIVND, per germline (reference sequence). With 10 bases removed from V and 1 base from J, the gap between germline ends came to 14 bases. The CDR3 totals 13 residues.

Worth noting for this clonotype: A junction end diverges from the germline sequence, so it may reflect a read error. CDR3 in amino acids: CASSVASSYNEQFF. CDR3 DNA sequence: TGTGCCAGCAGTGTAGCGAGCTCCTACAATGAGCAGTTCTTC. This chain joins TRBV12-3 or TRBV12-4 and TRBJ2-1; D might be TRBD2 (5 bases). The CDR3 loop spans 14 amino acids.

This clonotype is medium-sized. This rearrangement joins TRBV29-1 to TRBJ2-7; the D is unclear. CDR1 and CDR2 (germline): SQVTM, ANQGSEA. This CDR3 is built from 12 residues. Trimming removed 7 bases from V and 5 bases from J, with 15 bases in between. This CDR3 reads CSARAGPNEQYF. The DNA of the CDR3 is TGCAGCGCCCGGGCCGGCCCGAACGAGCAGTACTTC.

This clonotype is classed as medium-sized. V gene TRBV6-5 combines with J gene TRBJ2-1; D uncertain. The CDR3 is made up of 13 amino acids. V lost 5 bases to trimming and J lost 5 bases, with 10 bases between them. CDR1 is MNHEY, CDR2 SVGAGI, per germline. In DNA form, the CDR3 reads TGTGCCAGCAGTCAGACCGTCGACAATGAGCAGTTCTTC. Protein product: CASSQTVDNEQFF.

This clonotype was seen more than once but under ten times. The rearrangement uses TRBV5-1 and TRBJ1-6, with no clear D. The germline V gene has CDR1 SGHRS and CDR2 YFSETQ. Trimming removed 1 base at V and 7 bases at J, with 12 bases between. The CDR3 runs to 15 residues. For the CDR3, the DNA is TGCGCCAGCAGCTTGCTAGACGGCAGGAATTCACCCCTCCACTTT. Translating gives CASSLLDGRNSPLHF.

Only a few counts were recorded for this clonotype. This rearrangement joins TRBV19 to TRBJ1-5; possible D gene TRBD1, 5 bases. Germline-derived CDR1 and CDR2 are LNHDA and SQIVND (reference sequence). The CDR3 is made up of 14 amino acids. V gave up 9 bases and J gave up 7 bases, with 19 bases separating them. CDR3 in amino acids: CASVGVGVVQPQHF. The CDR3 coding sequence is TGTGCCAGCGTGGGGGTTGGGGTTGTCCAGCCCCAGCATTTT.

The gene calls are TRBV12-3 or TRBV12-4 and TRBJ1-1; 7 nucleotides align to TRBD1. The CDR3 contains 15 residues. V dropped 4 bases and J dropped 6; count of bases not matched to a gene: 11. The CDR3 DNA is TGTGCCAGCAGTTCCCTCGGGACAGCCCCGGCTGAAGCTTTCTTT. This encodes CASSSLGTAPAEAFF.

This CDR3 reads CASSPTGGRLETQYF. CDR3 nucleotides: TGTGCCAGCAGCCCGACGGGGGGTAGATTGGAGACCCAGTACTTC. This chain links TRBV5-5 with TRBJ2-5, with TRBD2 matching 7 bases. Germline loops: CDR1 SGHKS, CDR2 YYEKEE (reference sequence). The junction had 11 bases not matched to a gene; V was cut back by 4 bases and J by 5 bases. The CDR3 covers 15 residues. Based on the CDR3 plus reference TRBV5-5 and TRBJ2-5, the full variable domain is DAGVTQSPTHLIKTRGQQVTLRCSPISGHKSVSWYQQVLGQGPQFIFQYYEKEERGRGNFPDRFSARQFPNYSSELNVNALLLGDSALYLCASSPTGGRLETQYFGPGTRLLVL.

The sample holds a few counts of this clonotype. The gene calls are TRBV5-4 and TRBJ2-2; D uncertain. This CDR3 is built from 16 residues. Germline values: CDR1 SGHNT, CDR2 YYREEE (reference sequence). V lost 1 base to trimming and J lost 5 bases, with 15 bases between them. DNA of the CDR3: TGTGCCAGCAGCTTGAACGTCTGGTCGACGACCGGGGAGCTGTTTTTT. This encodes CASSLNVWSTTGELFF.

The V call is TRBV12-3 or TRBV12-4, the J call TRBJ1-6; D is ambiguous. The CDR3 sequence is 14 residues long. Trimming shortened V by 3 bases and J by 7 bases, and 10 bases separated the two germline ends. The chain's CDR3 is CASSLEGGNSPLHF. CDR3 DNA: TGTGCCAGCAGTTTGGAGGGAGGAAATTCACCCCTCCACTTT.

This clonotype was counted at least ten times. The genes are TRBV6-6 and TRBJ1-6, with D perhaps matching TRBD1 (6 bases). V dropped 5 bases and J dropped 11 bases, with 13 bases sitting between them. Germline V lookup: CDR1 MNHNY, CDR2 SVGAGI (reference sequence). The CDR3 runs 13 residues. In DNA, the CDR3 is TGTGCCAGCAGTCGGACAGTTGGGGCACCCCTCCACTTT. It yields the protein CASSRTVGAPLHF.

This clonotype was seen more than once but under ten times. The rearrangement uses TRBV27 and TRBJ2-5; D perhaps matches TRBD1 (5 bases). The V end lost 5 bases, the J end lost 2 bases, and 15 bases lay between the germline ends. This CDR3 is 15 amino acids long. Germline V gene data show CDR1 as MNHEY and CDR2 as SMNVEV (reference sequence). CDR3 DNA sequence: TGTGCCAGCAGTCAACTTGTACAGGCACAAGAGACCCAGTACTTC. Protein product: CASSQLVQAQETQYF.

Comment on this clonotype: At one end the junction does not follow the germline gene, possibly because of a read error. The chain carries TRBV27 and TRBJ2-3; D is perhaps TRBD1 (5 bases). Germline CDR1 reads MNHEY; CDR2 reads SMNVEV (reference sequence). The CDR3 spans 14 residues. The DNA of the CDR3 is TGTGCCGGCAGTTTACAGGCTACCACAGATACGCAGTATTTT. Translating gives CAGSLQATTDTQYF.

The chain carries TRBV4-3 and TRBJ2-5; no clear D. The V end lost 0 bases, the J end lost 2 bases, and 10 bases lay between the germline ends. CDR1 is LGHNA and CDR2 is YSLEER in the germline V gene. This CDR3 is built from 15 residues. CDR3 sequence: CASSQDRAGQETQYF. CDR3 DNA sequence: TGCGCCAGCAGCCAAGATAGGGCAGGTCAAGAGACCCAGTACTTC.

This clonotype has only a few counts. V usage is TRBV5-3 and J usage is TRBJ1-2, with D tentatively TRBD1 (5 bases). TRBV5-3 has ORF status, its function being uncertain. CDR3 length: 13 residues. V gave up 6 bases and J gave up 7 bases, with 16 bases separating them. CDR3 amino acids: CARTPRGKGGYTF. The CDR3 DNA follows: TGTGCCAGAACCCCACGGGGGAAGGGTGGCTACACCTTC.

This clonotype came up a few times. V is TRBV4-3 and J is TRBJ2-7; no clear D gene. The CDR3 contains 14 residues. Germline V gene lookup returns CDR1 LGHNA and CDR2 YSLEER. V was clipped by 1 base and J by 3 bases, with 10 bases between them. CDR3: CASSQAGVGYEQYF. The CDR3 DNA follows: TGCGCCAGCAGCCAAGCTGGGGTGGGCTACGAGCAGTACTTC.